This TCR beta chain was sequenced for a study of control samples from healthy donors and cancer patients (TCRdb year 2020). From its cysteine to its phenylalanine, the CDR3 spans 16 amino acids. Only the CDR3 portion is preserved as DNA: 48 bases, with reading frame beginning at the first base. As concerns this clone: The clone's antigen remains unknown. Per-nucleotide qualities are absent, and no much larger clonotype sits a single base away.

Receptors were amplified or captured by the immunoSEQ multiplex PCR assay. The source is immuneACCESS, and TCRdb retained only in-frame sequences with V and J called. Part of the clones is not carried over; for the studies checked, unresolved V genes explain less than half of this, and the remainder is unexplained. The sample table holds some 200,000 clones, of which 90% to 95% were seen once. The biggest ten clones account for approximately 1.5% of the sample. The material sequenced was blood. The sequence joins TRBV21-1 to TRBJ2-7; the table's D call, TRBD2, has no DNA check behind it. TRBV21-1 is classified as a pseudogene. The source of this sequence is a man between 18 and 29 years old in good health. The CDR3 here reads CASSNNNRDCWYEQYF. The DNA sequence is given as TGTGCCAGCAGCAACAATAATAGAGATTGTTGGTACGAGCAGTACTTC.